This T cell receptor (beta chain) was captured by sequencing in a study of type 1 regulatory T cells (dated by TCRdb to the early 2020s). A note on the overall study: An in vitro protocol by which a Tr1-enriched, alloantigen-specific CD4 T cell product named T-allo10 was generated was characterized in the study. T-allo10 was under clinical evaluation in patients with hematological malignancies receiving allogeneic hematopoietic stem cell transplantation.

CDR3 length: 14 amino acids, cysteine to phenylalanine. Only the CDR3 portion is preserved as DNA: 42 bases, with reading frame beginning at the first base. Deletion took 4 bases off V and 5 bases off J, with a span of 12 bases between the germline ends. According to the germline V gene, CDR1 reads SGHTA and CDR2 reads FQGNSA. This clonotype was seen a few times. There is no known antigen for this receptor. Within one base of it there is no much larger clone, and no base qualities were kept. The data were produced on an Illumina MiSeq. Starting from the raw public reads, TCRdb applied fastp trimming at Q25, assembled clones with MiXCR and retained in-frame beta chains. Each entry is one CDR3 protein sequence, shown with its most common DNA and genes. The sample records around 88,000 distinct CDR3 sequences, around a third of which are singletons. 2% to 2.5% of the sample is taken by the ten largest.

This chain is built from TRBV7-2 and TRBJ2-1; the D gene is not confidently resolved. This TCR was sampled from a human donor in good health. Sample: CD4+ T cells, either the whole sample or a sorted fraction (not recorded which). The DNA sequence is TGTGCCAGCAGCTCACCCGGGCAACACAATGAGCAGTTCTTC. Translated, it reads CASSSPGQHNEQFF.